The 17 T cell receptor beta chains presented below share a single source sample, sequenced in a study of T cell responses to AZD1222 COVID-19 vaccine (dated by TCRdb to the early 2020s). The sample's time point label, in plain terms: baseline before first vaccination. To prepare the library, the immunoSEQ multiplex PCR assay was applied. In TCRdb, the immuneACCESS table is reduced to in-frame sequences with V and J assigned. These tables do not hold every clone; where another copy was compared, an unresolved V gene accounts for under half, and the others remain unexplained. Within this sample are under 200,000 clones, with 80% to 95% of them counted one time only. Roughly 1.5% of the sample is in the top ten clones. Sequences were derived from peripheral blood, sampled on day 0 of AZD1222 vaccination. The receptors were gathered from an adult in good health.

CDR3 sequence (DNA): TGTGCCAGTAGTATGAATTCGGCTAATGAAAAACTGTTTTTT. This sequence encodes CASSMNSANEKLFF. The genes are TRBV19 and TRBJ1-4, with D uncertain. V shed 3 bases and J shed 3 bases, with 8 bases lying between them. Germline V CDR1 and CDR2: LNHDA, SQIVND (reference sequence). CDR3 length equals 14 residues.

The rearrangement uses TRBV6-5 and TRBJ1-1; 7 nucleotides agree with TRBD1. From germline, CDR1 is MNHEY and CDR2 SVGAGI. The CDR3 length is 14 residues. With 8 bases clipped from V and 11 bases from J, the junction kept 17 bases outside the gene matches. DNA for the CDR3: TGTGCCAGCCGATTGGGACAGCTCGCGTCGGTGGCTTTCTTT. Protein: CASRLGQLASVAFF.

The count of this clone is one. This chain connects TRBV19 to TRBJ2-3; a possible D gene is TRBD2 (6 bases). The germline V and J ends were trimmed by 3 bases and 3 bases, with 13 bases remaining between them. The CDR3 sequence is 15 residues long. CDR1 LNHDA and CDR2 SQIVND come from the germline V gene (reference sequence). Here the CDR3 reads CASSIFGSRTDTQYF. The CDR3, as DNA: TGTGCCAGTAGTATTTTCGGGAGTCGGACAGATACGCAGTATTTT.

This clone was counted once. The V and J genes are TRBV6-5 and TRBJ2-1; the D gene is possibly TRBD2 (6 bases). Germline loops: CDR1 MNHEY, CDR2 SVGAGI. There are 15 residues in the CDR3. Trimming took off 5 bases at V and 4 bases at J, with 15 bases between the two ends. The DNA for the CDR3 is TGTGCCAGCAGTCGGGACTGGGGAAAGTACAATGAGCAGTTCTTC. Protein: CASSRDWGKYNEQFF.

The V and J genes are TRBV5-1 and TRBJ2-5, with D unresolved. The CDR3 runs 14 residues. The ends were cut back, 0 bases at V and 2 bases at J, with 8 bases in the middle. The germline V gene encodes CDR1 SGHRS and CDR2 YFSETQ. CDR3 protein: CASSLEDGQETQYF. As DNA, the CDR3 is TGCGCCAGCAGCTTGGAGGACGGACAAGAGACCCAGTACTTC.

The chain recombines TRBV6-6 with TRBJ1-2, with 7 bases fitting TRBD1. Losses at the gene ends were 8 bases for V and 0 bases for J; bases not matched to a gene: 6. Germline V gene data show CDR1 as MNHNY and CDR2 as SVGAGI (reference sequence). The CDR3 is 14 amino acids. The CDR3: CASWPQGANYGYTF. CDR3 coding DNA: TGTGCCAGCTGGCCGCAGGGGGCTAACTATGGCTACACCTTC.

V usage is TRBV9 and J usage is TRBJ2-1, with D perhaps TRBD1 or TRBD2 (6 bases each). Trimming left V 0 bases short and J 7 bases short, with 11 bases between. The CDR3 has 14 residues. CDR1 is SGDLS and CDR2 is YYNGEE in the germline V gene. CDR3 protein: CASSVGGLANEQFF. CDR3 sequence (DNA): TGTGCCAGCAGCGTAGGGGGGCTAGCGAATGAGCAGTTCTTC.

The chain recombines TRBV7-8 with TRBJ1-2; no reliable D call. Germline V CDR1 and CDR2: SGHVS, FQNEAQ. This CDR3 comprises 13 residues. The V end lost 5 bases, the J end lost 2 bases, and 9 bases lay between the germline ends. The CDR3 bases are TGTGCCAGCAGCCGCACCTACAACTATGGCTACACCTTC. It yields the protein CASSRTYNYGYTF.

The chain has TRBV6-5 and TRBJ1-1, with D possibly TRBD1 on 5 matching bases. Between the trimmed V and J ends, which lost 6 bases and 1 base, there was a span of 6 bases. CDR3 length: 12 amino acids. The V gene's germline CDR1 is MNHEY and CDR2 SVGAGI. The CDR3 coding sequence is TGTGCCAGCAGCGGACAGAACACTGAAGCTTTCTTT. It encodes CASSGQNTEAFF.

This clone was seen only a few times. V and J are TRBV27 and TRBJ2-7; tentatively, D is TRBD2 (5 bases). The ends were cut back, 6 bases at V and 5 bases at J, with 17 bases in the middle. Germline V gene lookup returns CDR1 MNHEY and CDR2 SMNVEV (reference sequence). The CDR3 has 14 amino acids. CDR3 loop: CASRRDIGPNEQYF. CDR3 nucleotides: TGTGCCAGCAGGAGGGATATCGGCCCCAACGAGCAGTACTTC.

This chain joins TRBV6-5 and TRBJ2-1; D is perhaps TRBD1 (6 bases). Germline CDR1 reads MNHEY; CDR2 reads SVGAGI. This CDR3 region has 13 residues. Trimming cost V 5 bases and J 3 bases, with 8 bases left between them. The CDR3 region is CASSQQGYNEQFF. CDR3 bases: TGTGCCAGCAGTCAACAGGGCTACAATGAGCAGTTCTTC.

This clone was observed a few times. This chain connects TRBV3-1 (or the pseudogene TRBV3-2) to TRBJ2-2; 8 nucleotides line up with TRBD1. The germline V gene has CDR1 LGHDT and CDR2 YNNKEL (reference sequence). The CDR3 extends over 16 amino acids. V lost 5 bases and J lost 6; bases outside the gene matches: 11. The chain's CDR3 is CASSTRQGSSPGELFF. The CDR3 bases are TGTGCCAGCAGCACCCGACAGGGGTCAAGTCCCGGGGAGCTGTTTTTT.

Points on this clone: Other DNA sequences in the sample encode the same CDR3. V gene TRBV27 combines with J gene TRBJ1-1, with D possibly being TRBD1 (6 bases). With 6 bases removed from V and 5 bases from J, the gap between germline ends came to 13 bases. There are 13 residues in the CDR3. Per the germline V gene, CDR1 is MNHEY and CDR2 is SMNVEV (reference sequence). CDR3 region: CASSLFRGTEAFF. The DNA of the CDR3 is TGTGCCAGCAGCCTCTTCAGGGGTACTGAAGCTTTCTTT.

The chain links TRBV3-1 (or the pseudogene TRBV3-2) to TRBJ1-4; the D is unclear. CDR3 size: 14 residues. V lost 0 bases and J 10 bases, leaving 12 bases between the germline ends. Per germline, CDR1 LGHDT and CDR2 YNNKEL (reference sequence). CDR3 coding DNA: TGTGCCAGCAGCCAAGATTGGGCGGGAGCAAAACTGTTTTTT. It yields the protein CASSQDWAGAKLFF.

The CDR3 loop reads CASSPQQGNEKLFF. In nucleotides, the CDR3 is TGCGCCAGCAGCCCCCAGCAGGGGAATGAAAAACTGTTTTTT. The rearrangement joins TRBV5-1 to TRBJ1-4, with D perhaps TRBD1 (6 bases). Germline V gives CDR1 SGHRS, CDR2 YFSETQ. The CDR3 sequence is 14 residues long. Trimming took 4 bases from V and 5 from J, leaving 12 bases between them.

CDR3 sequence (DNA): TGCGCCAGCAGCTTGGCCGGCAGGGGGATTACGGGCCATTCATTCTCTGGAAACACCATATATTTT. Translation: CASSLAGRGITGHSFSGNTIYF. The chain has TRBV5-1 and TRBJ1-3, with 7 bases lining up with TRBD1. Germline lookup yields CDR1 SGHRS and CDR2 YFSETQ. The CDR3 sequence is 22 residues long. The J segment lost 0 bases and the V segment lost 0 bases, leaving 21 bases of the junction unmatched.

With regard to this clone: Other DNA sequences in the sample encode the same CDR3. The chain links TRBV12-3 or TRBV12-4 to TRBJ1-1; D unclear. The V end lost 2 bases, the J end lost 1 base, and 5 bases lay between the germline ends. This CDR3 contains 13 residues. In DNA, the CDR3 is TGTGCCAGCAGTTTAAGGGAGAACACTGAAGCTTTCTTT. Translation: CASSLRENTEAFF.